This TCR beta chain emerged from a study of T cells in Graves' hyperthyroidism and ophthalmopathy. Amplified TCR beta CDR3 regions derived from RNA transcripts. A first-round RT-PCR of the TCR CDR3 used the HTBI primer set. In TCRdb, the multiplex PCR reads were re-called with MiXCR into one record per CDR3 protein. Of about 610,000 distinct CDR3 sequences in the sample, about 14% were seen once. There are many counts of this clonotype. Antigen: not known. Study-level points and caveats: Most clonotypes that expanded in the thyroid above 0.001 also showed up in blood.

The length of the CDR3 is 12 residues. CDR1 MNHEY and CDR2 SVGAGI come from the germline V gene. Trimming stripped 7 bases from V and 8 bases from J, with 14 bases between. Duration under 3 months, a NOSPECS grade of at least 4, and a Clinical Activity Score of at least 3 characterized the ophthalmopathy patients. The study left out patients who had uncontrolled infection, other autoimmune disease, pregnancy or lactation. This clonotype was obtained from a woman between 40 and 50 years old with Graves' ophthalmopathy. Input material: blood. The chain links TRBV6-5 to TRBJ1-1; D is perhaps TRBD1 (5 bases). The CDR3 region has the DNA TGTGCCAGCATCCAAGACAGCCTGGAAGCTTTCTTT. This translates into CASIQDSLEAFF.